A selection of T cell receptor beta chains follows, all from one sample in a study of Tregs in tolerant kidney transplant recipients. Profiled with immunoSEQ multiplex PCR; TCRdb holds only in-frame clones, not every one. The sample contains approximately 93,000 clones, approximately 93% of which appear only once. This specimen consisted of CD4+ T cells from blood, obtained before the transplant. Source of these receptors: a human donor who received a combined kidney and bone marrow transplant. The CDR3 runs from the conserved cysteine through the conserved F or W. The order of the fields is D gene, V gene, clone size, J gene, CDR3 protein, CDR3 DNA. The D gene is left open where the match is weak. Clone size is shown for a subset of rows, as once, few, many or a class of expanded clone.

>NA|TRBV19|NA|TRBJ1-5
CASTTNGQGQPQHF
TGTGCCAGTACCACCAATGGTCAGGGTCAGCCCCAGCATTTT
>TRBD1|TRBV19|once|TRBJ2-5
CASSSWDSQETQYF
TGTGCCAGTAGTTCCTGGGACAGCCAAGAGACCCAGTACTTC
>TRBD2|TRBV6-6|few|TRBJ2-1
CASSFTSGSYNEQFF
TGTGCCAGCAGTTTCACTAGCGGGAGCTACAATGAGCAGTTCTTC
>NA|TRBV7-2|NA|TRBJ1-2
CASSLATAWYGYTF
TGTGCCAGCAGCTTAGCCACAGCATGGTATGGCTACACCTTC
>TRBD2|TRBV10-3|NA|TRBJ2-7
CAMSSSGSSYEQYF
TGTGCCATGTCTTCTAGCGGGTCCTCCTACGAGCAGTACTTC
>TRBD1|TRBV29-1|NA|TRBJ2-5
CSVEEAGTGGTQYF
TGCAGCGTTGAAGAGGCCGGGACAGGTGGGACCCAGTACTTC
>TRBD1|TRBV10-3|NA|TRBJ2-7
CATKDRGNEQYF
TGTGCCACCAAGGACAGGGGGAACGAGCAGTACTTC
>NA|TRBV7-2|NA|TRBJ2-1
CASSLTSYNEQFF
TGTGCCAGCAGCTTAACTAGCTACAATGAGCAGTTCTTC
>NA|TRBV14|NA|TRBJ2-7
CASSRREAAWNYEQYF
TGTGCCAGCAGCCGAAGGGAGGCGGCGTGGAACTACGAGCAGTACTTC
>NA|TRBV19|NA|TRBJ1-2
CASSSPGRGYGYTF
TGTGCCAGTAGCTCCCCGGGTAGGGGATATGGCTACACCTTC
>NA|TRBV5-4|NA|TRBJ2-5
CASSPGTSTQETQYF
TGTGCCAGCAGCCCCGGGACATCCACCCAAGAGACCCAGTACTTC
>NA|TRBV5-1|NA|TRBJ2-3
CASSFEASDTQYF
TGCGCCAGCAGCTTCGAGGCGTCGGATACGCAGTATTTT
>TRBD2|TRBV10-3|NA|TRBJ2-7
CAISVLSGSTYEQYF
TGTGCCATCAGTGTCCTTAGCGGGAGCACCTACGAGCAGTACTTC
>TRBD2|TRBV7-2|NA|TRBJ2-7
CASSRTSGTYEQYF
TGTGCCAGCAGCCGGACTAGCGGGACCTACGAGCAGTACTTC
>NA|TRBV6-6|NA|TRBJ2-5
CASSFRDRETQYF
TGTGCCAGCAGTTTCCGTGACAGGGAGACCCAGTACTTC
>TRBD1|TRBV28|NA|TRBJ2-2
CASRSNWGTGSQGELFF
TGTGCCAGCAGATCGAATTGGGGGACAGGGAGTCAGGGGGAGCTGTTTTTT
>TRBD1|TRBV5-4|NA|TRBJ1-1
CASSLRQGNTEAFF
TGTGCCAGCAGCTTGAGACAGGGTAACACTGAAGCTTTCTTT
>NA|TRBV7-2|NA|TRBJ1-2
CASSFTSGDYGYTF
TGTGCCAGCAGCTTTACGTCAGGGGACTATGGCTACACCTTC
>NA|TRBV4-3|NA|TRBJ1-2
CASSQETGGGYTF
TGCGCCAGCAGCCAAGAAACGGGAGGAGGCTACACCTTC
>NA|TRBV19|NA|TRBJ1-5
CASSKDPRGNQPQHF
TGTGCCAGTAGTAAGGACCCTAGAGGGAATCAGCCCCAGCATTTT
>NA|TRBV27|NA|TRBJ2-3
CASSHSSTDTQYF
TGTGCCAGCAGTCACTCTAGCACAGATACGCAGTATTTT
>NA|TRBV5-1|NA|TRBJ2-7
CASSLYRSYEQYF
TGCGCCAGCAGCTTGTATCGCTCCTACGAGCAGTACTTC
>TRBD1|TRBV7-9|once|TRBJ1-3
CASSTGTELFGNTIYF
TGTGCCAGCAGCACCGGGACAGAATTATTTGGAAACACCATATATTTT
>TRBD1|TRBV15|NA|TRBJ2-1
CATSRDRDSYNEQFF
TGTGCCACCAGCAGAGACCGGGACAGCTACAATGAGCAGTTCTTC
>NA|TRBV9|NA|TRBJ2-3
CASSVGGGDSTDTQYF
TGTGCCAGCAGCGTAGGTGGGGGCGATAGCACAGATACGCAGTATTTT
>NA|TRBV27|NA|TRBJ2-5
CASSLTGETQYF
TGTGCCAGCAGTTTGACCGGGGAGACCCAGTACTTC
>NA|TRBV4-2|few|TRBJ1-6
CASSQENVLIDSPLHF
TGTGCCAGCAGCCAAGAGAACGTACTTATAGATTCACCCCTCCACTTT
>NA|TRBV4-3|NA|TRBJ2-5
CASSQRGETQYF
TGCGCCAGCAGCCAGAGGGGGGAGACCCAGTACTTC
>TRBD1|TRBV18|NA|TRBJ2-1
CASSPRSGQGNNEQFF
TGTGCCAGCTCACCACGATCGGGACAGGGTAACAATGAGCAGTTCTTC
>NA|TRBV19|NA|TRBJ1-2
CASSTDTSYGYTF
TGTGCCAGTAGTACGGACACCAGCTATGGCTACACCTTC
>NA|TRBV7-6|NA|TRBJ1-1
CASSLVIGDTEAFF
TGTGCCAGCAGCTTAGTTATAGGGGACACTGAAGCTTTCTTT
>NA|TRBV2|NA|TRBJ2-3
CASSLGISTDTQYF
TGTGCCAGCAGCCTCGGGATAAGCACAGATACGCAGTATTTT
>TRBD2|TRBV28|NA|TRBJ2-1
CASSLPAGTSAYNEQFF
TGTGCCAGCAGCCTCCCCGCGGGGACTAGCGCTTACAATGAGCAGTTCTTC
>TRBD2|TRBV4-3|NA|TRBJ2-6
CASSRTSGRSGANVLTF
TGCGCCAGCAGCCGGACTAGCGGGAGGTCTGGGGCCAACGTCCTGACTTTC
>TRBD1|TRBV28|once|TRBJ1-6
CASKPRGRRHSPLHF
TGTGCCAGCAAACCAAGGGGGCGAAGACATTCACCCCTCCACTTT
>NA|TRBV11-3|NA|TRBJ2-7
CASSRQGSTYEQYF
TGTGCCAGCAGTCGCCAGGGGTCCACCTACGAGCAGTACTTC
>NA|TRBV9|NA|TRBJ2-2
CASSVELTNTGELFF
TGTGCCAGCAGCGTAGAACTCACCAACACCGGGGAGCTGTTTTTT
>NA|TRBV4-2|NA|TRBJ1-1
CASSQDRGLNTEAFF
TGTGCCAGCAGCCAAGATCGGGGTTTGAACACTGAAGCTTTCTTT
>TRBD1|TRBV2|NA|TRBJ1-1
CASRDVGQPNTEAFF
TGTGCCAGCAGAGATGTGGGACAGCCGAACACTGAAGCTTTCTTT
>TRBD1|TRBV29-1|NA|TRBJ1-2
CSVATGQGLHGYTF
TGCAGCGTTGCTACCGGACAGGGACTTCATGGCTACACCTTC
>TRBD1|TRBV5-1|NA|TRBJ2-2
CASSLLQGAGTGELFF
TGCGCCAGCAGCTTGTTGCAGGGGGCTGGCACCGGGGAGCTGTTTTTT
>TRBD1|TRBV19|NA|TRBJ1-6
CASSIIHSDRDVSPLHF
TGTGCCAGTAGTATCATTCATTCGGACAGGGACGTTTCTCCCCTCCACTTT
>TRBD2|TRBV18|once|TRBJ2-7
CASSPRTSGPYEQYF
TGTGCCAGCTCGCCCCGGACTAGCGGACCCTACGAGCAGTACTTC
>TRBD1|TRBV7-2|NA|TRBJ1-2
CASSLIGTGGKIDYGYTF
TGTGCCAGCAGCTTAATTGGGACAGGGGGTAAAATTGACTATGGCTACACCTTC
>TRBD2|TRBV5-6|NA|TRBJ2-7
CASSLFLAGEEYEQYF
TGTGCCAGCAGCTTGTTTCTAGCGGGAGAGGAATACGAGCAGTACTTC
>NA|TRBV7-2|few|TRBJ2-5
CASSLLGAETQYF
TGTGCCAGCAGCTTACTGGGGGCAGAGACCCAGTACTTC
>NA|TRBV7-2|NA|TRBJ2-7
CASSFKRQGIYEQYF
TGTGCCAGCAGCTTCAAAAGGCAGGGTATCTACGAGCAGTACTTC
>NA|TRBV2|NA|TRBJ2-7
CASGQLSYEQYF
TGTGCCAGTGGACAGCTCTCCTACGAGCAGTACTTC
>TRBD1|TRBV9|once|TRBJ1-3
CASSVSGTVGNTIYF
TGTGCCAGCAGCGTGTCGGGGACAGTTGGAAACACCATATATTTT
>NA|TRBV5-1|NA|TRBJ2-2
CASTPGPVNTGELFF
TGCGCCAGCACCCCGGGTCCAGTTAACACCGGGGAGCTGTTTTTT
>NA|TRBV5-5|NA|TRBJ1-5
CASSLERGPWQPQHF
TGTGCCAGCAGCTTGGAGAGAGGCCCATGGCAGCCCCAGCATTTT
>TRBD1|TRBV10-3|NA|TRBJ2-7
CAISGDSYEQYF
TGTGCCATCAGTGGGGACAGTTACGAGCAGTACTTC
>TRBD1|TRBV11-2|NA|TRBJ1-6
CASSPGQGKGSYNSPLHF
TGTGCCAGCAGCCCGGGACAGGGTAAAGGGTCCTATAATTCCCCCCTCCACTTT
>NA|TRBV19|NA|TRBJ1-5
CASSSKGVSNQPQHF
TGTGCCAGTAGTTCTAAAGGGGTAAGCAATCAGCCCCAGCATTTT
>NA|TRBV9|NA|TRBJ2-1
CASSVGGGRAYNEQFF
TGTGCCAGCAGCGTCGGGGGCGGGAGAGCCTACAATGAGCAGTTCTTC
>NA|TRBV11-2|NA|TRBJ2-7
CASSSSMSIIYEQYF
TGTGCCAGCAGCTCTAGCATGAGCATAATTTACGAGCAGTACTTC
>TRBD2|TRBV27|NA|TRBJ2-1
CASRPLAGISYNEQFF
TGTGCCAGCAGGCCCCTAGCGGGGATATCCTACAATGAGCAGTTCTTC
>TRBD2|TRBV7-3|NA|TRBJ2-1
CASSLRRASGGTQFF
TGTGCCAGCAGCTTAAGAAGGGCTAGCGGGGGCACGCAGTTCTTC
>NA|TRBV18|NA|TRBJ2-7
CASSLREALRSYEQYF
TGTGCCAGCTCACTTAGAGAGGCTCTCCGATCCTACGAGCAGTACTTC